This passage covers 32 T cell receptor beta chains from one sample sequenced in a study of neurological immune-mediated disorders. From the 5' RACE reads, TCRdb called clonotypes with MiXCR, one entry per CDR3 protein. The sample records some 60,000 distinct CDR3 sequences, approximately 3.5% being singletons. Sequenced: PBMCs. The receptors derive from a woman aged 30 to 39 with multiple sclerosis.

About this clonotype itself: This sequence may be a read error, since a much larger clone differs from it by one base. V gene TRBV20-1 combines with J gene TRBJ2-7; 9 bases align to TRBD1. CDR1 and CDR2 from the germline V gene are DFQATT and SNEGSKA (reference sequence). The CDR3 covers 11 residues. The CDR3 DNA follows: TGCAGTGCTGGGGACAGGGACGAGCTGTACTTC. Protein: CSAGDRDELYF.

In its sample, this clonotype was seen many times. V gene TRBV5-1 combines with J gene TRBJ2-3; D remains ambiguous. CDR3 length: 14 residues. V was cut by 2 bases and J by 2 bases, with 9 bases left in between. CDR1 is SGHRS and CDR2 is YFSETQ in the germline V gene. This chain's CDR3 is CASSLTRTTDTQYF. CDR3 nucleotides: TGCGCCAGCAGCTTAACGCGTACCACAGATACGCAGTATTTT.

This clonotype was detected many times. The V call is TRBV29-1, the J call TRBJ2-3; D possibly corresponds to TRBD1 (5 bases). CDR1 and CDR2 (germline): SQVTM, ANQGSEA. This CDR3 is built from 12 residues. With 8 bases removed from V and 2 bases from J, the gap between germline ends came to 11 bases. DNA for the CDR3: TGCAGCACTTCGACAGTCACAGATACGCAGTATTTT. Amino acid sequence: CSTSTVTDTQYF.

A few counts support this clonotype. Possible read error: a much larger clone is one base away. The chain carries TRBV3-1 and TRBJ1-5, with D hard to call. The length of the CDR3 is 12 residues. Germline loops: CDR1 LGHDT, CDR2 YNNKEL (reference sequence). V was shortened by 5 bases and J by 3 bases, with 5 bases between the two germline ends. The CDR3 DNA reads as TGTGCCAGCAGCAATAACAATCAGCCCCAGCATTTT. This sequence encodes CASSNNNQPQHF.

This clonotype was detected only a few times. It may be a read error: a sequence one base away is much more abundant. The V and J genes are TRBV11-2 and TRBJ2-2; D not certain. Deletions cut 1 base from V and 7 bases from J, with 4 bases between. The CDR3 loop spans 12 amino acids. Germline V gene lookup returns CDR1 SGHAT and CDR2 FQNNGV. This CDR3 reads CASSLGSGELFF. In nucleotides, the CDR3 is TGTGCCAGCAGCTTAGGGAGCGGGGAGCTGTTTTTT.

This clonotype was recorded at least ten times. V usage is TRBV5-1 and J usage is TRBJ2-3; 7 bases are shared with TRBD2. The CDR3 contains 15 residues. V shed 4 bases, J shed 4 bases, and the junction held 9 bases outside the gene matches. CDR1 is SGHRS and CDR2 is YFSETQ in the germline V gene. This CDR3 reads CASSPTSKSSDTQYF. CDR3 sequence (DNA): TGCGCCAGCAGCCCGACTAGCAAATCGTCAGATACGCAGTATTTT.

This clonotype was seen ten or more times. The chain employs TRBV27 and TRBJ2-7, with D possibly TRBD1 on 5 matching bases. Germline V gene data show CDR1 as MNHEY and CDR2 as SMNVEV (reference sequence). The CDR3 consists of 14 residues. V lost 6 bases to trimming and J lost 4 bases, with 16 bases between them. The CDR3 loop is CASSPSRVPYEQYF. The DNA of the CDR3 is TGTGCCAGCAGCCCTTCCAGGGTTCCGTACGAGCAGTACTTC.

The table lists this clonotype with many counts. V gene TRBV5-1 combines with J gene TRBJ1-1; 8 bases map to TRBD1. V lost 3 bases, J lost 11 bases, and 9 bases stayed unmatched. The CDR3 length is 13 residues. Germline lookup yields CDR1 SGHRS and CDR2 YFSETQ. The CDR3 here is CASSSGTGVYAFF. CDR3 nucleotides: TGCGCCAGCAGCTCTGGGACAGGCGTGTACGCTTTCTTT.

This clonotype was observed many times. The CDR3 DNA reads TGTGCCAGCAGCCTGCGACAGGGGTCGGGCGGGGAGCTGTTTTTT. Translating it yields CASSLRQGSGGELFF. This chain connects TRBV7-8 to TRBJ2-2, with TRBD1 matching over 8 bases. Germline assignment: CDR1 SGHVS and CDR2 FQNEAQ. This CDR3 has 15 residues. The V segment lost 5 bases and the J segment 7 bases; nucleotides outside the gene matches: 9.

This clonotype was recorded many times. The junction and the germline gene differ at one end; a read error may be behind it. The V call is TRBV7-9, the J call TRBJ1-5, with D uncertain. The CDR3 has 10 amino acids. Germline lookup yields CDR1 SEHNR and CDR2 FQNEAQ (reference sequence). The CDR3 DNA is TGTGCCACGTCAGATCAGCCCCAGAATTTT. Amino acids: CATSDQPQNF.

This clonotype has at least ten counts. The V call is TRBV9, the J call TRBJ2-5; a weak D match, TRBD2 (7 bases). Germline V CDR1 and CDR2: SGDLS, YYNGEE. Trimming shortened V by 1 base and J by 1 base, and 8 bases separated the two germline ends. The CDR3 consists of 14 residues. The CDR3 bases are TGTGCCAGCAGCGTACGGGGGGCCCAAGAGACCCAGTACTTC. Its translation: CASSVRGAQETQYF.

This clonotype was detected many times. The J gene is TRBJ2-1, the V gene TRBV27; the D call may be TRBD1 or TRBD2 (6 bases each). V was trimmed by 6 bases and J by 5 bases, leaving 8 bases between them. The germline CDR1 and CDR2 sequences are MNHEY and SMNVEV (reference sequence). The CDR3 is 12 amino acids. This CDR3 is CASRGGNNEQFF. In DNA form, the CDR3 reads TGTGCCAGCAGAGGGGGGAACAATGAGCAGTTCTTC.

This clonotype has a count of ten or more. The chain employs TRBV28 and TRBJ2-3, with 9 positions matching TRBD2. This CDR3 region has 14 residues. The germline V gene encodes CDR1 MDHEN and CDR2 SYDVKM. V lost 6 bases and J lost 4; bases outside the gene matches: 5. In DNA, the CDR3 is TGTGCCAGCAGGGGGACTAGCAGGCCAGATACGCAGTATTTT. Translating it yields CASRGTSRPDTQYF.

This clonotype occurred many times. CDR3 DNA sequence: TGTGCCAGCATGTCAGGTCTGGAGGGCGGGAAGCAGTTCTTC. It yields the protein CASMSGLEGGKQFF. V usage is TRBV6-2 or TRBV6-3 and J usage is TRBJ2-1; D perhaps matches TRBD2 (6 bases). The CDR3 length is 14 residues. Germline lookup yields CDR1 MNHEY and CDR2 SVGEGT. Trimming removed 7 bases at V and 11 bases at J, with 21 bases between.

The chain combines TRBV19 with TRBJ1-5; TRBD1 matches at 7 bases. This CDR3 spans 15 amino acids. V gave up 4 bases and J gave up 5 bases; unmatched junction bases: 8. From germline, CDR1 is LNHDA and CDR2 SQIVND (reference sequence). The DNA for the CDR3 is TGTGCCAGTAGTACCACGACAGGGACTCATCAGCCCCAGCATTTT. This translates into CASSTTTGTHQPQHF.

In its sample, this clonotype was seen many times. A junction end diverges from the germline sequence, so it may reflect a read error. The genes are TRBV6-5 and TRBJ1-6; the D is unclear. CDR3 length: 13 residues. Germline assignment: CDR1 MNHEY and CDR2 SVGAGI. The CDR3 DNA reads as TGTGCCAGCAGTTACTCGATAATGTCACCCCTCAACTTT. It yields the protein CASSYSIMSPLNF.

This clonotype was picked up many times. This chain uses TRBV5-1 with TRBJ2-4, with 11 positions matching TRBD1. V lost 0 bases and J lost 5; bases outside the gene matches: 7. Germline lookup yields CDR1 SGHRS and CDR2 YFSETQ. This CDR3 is built from 17 residues. The CDR3 is CASSLAGTGGAQNIQYF. CDR3 nucleotides: TGCGCCAGCAGCTTGGCTGGGACAGGGGGGGCTCAAAACATTCAGTACTTC. The variable domain in full, with the rest retrieved from reference TRBV5-1 and TRBJ2-4, is KAGVTQTPRYLIKTRGQQVTLSCSPISGHRSVSWYQQTPGQGLQFLFEYFSETQRNKGNFPGRFSGRQFSNSRSEMNVSTLELGDSALYLCASSLAGTGGAQNIQYFGAGTRLSVL.

There are many counts of this clonotype. The chain combines TRBV7-2 with TRBJ2-5; maybe TRBD2 (5 bases). Trimming left V 0 bases short and J 4 bases short, with 9 bases between. The CDR3 extends over 14 amino acids. Germline CDR1 is SGHTA and CDR2 is FQGNSA. The CDR3 protein is CASSLARVGETQYF. The CDR3 bases are TGTGCCAGCAGCTTAGCGAGGGTGGGAGAGACCCAGTACTTC.

The sample holds many counts of this clonotype. The chain links TRBV5-6 to TRBJ2-7; a weak D match, TRBD2 (5 bases). Trimming took 0 bases from V and 7 from J, leaving 11 bases between them. Germline CDR1 reads SGHDT; CDR2 reads YYEEEE. The CDR3 totals 13 residues. CDR3 loop: CASSLVAGTEQYF. CDR3 coding DNA: TGTGCCAGCAGCTTGGTGGCGGGTACGGAGCAGTACTTC. The variable domain in full, with the rest retrieved from reference TRBV5-6 and TRBJ2-7, is DAGVTQSPTHLIKTRGQQVTLRCSPKSGHDTVSWYQQALGQGPQFIFQYYEEEERQRGNFPDRFSGHQFPNYSSELNVNALLLGDSALYLCASSLVAGTEQYFGPGTRLTVT.

This clonotype was observed many times. The V and J genes are TRBV7-8 and TRBJ2-1, with 13 bases identical to TRBD2. The CDR3 totals 18 residues. CDR1 and CDR2 (germline): SGHVS, FQNEAQ. The V gene end was trimmed by 8 bases and the J gene end by 6 bases; junction bases not matched to a gene: 16. CDR3 DNA sequence: TGTGCCAGCTCCCCTCCACTCCGACTAGCGGGGGGATCCAATGAGCAGTTCTTC. It encodes CASSPPLRLAGGSNEQFF.

This clonotype occurred many times. The J gene is TRBJ2-3, the V gene TRBV20-1; no clear D gene. V was clipped by 6 bases and J by 12 bases, with 25 bases between them. Germline-derived CDR1 and CDR2 are DFQATT and SNEGSKA (reference sequence). The CDR3 extends over 14 amino acids. The CDR3 DNA sequence: TGCAGTGCGAGACGGATCCATAAGCCCGATAGTCAGTATTTT. Protein sequence: CSARRIHKPDSQYF.

The sample holds many counts of this clonotype. The chain has TRBV6-2 or TRBV6-3 and TRBJ1-1; D is undetermined. Per the germline V gene, CDR1 is MNHEY and CDR2 is SVGEGT. Deletions cut 7 bases from V and 3 bases from J, with 21 bases between. CDR3 length equals 16 residues. CDR3 protein: CASNVRGRAGDTEAFF. CDR3 sequence (DNA): TGTGCCAGCAACGTACGAGGCCGGGCTGGGGACACTGAAGCTTTCTTT.

This clonotype appeared many times. J is TRBJ1-1 and V is TRBV5-1; the D is unclear. V was pared by 6 bases and J by 4 bases, with 10 bases between. The V gene's germline CDR1 is SGHRS and CDR2 YFSETQ. The CDR3 is made up of 12 amino acids. CDR3 DNA: TGCGCCAGCAATTCCGGGAGCACTGAAGCTTTCTTT. Translation: CASNSGSTEAFF.

This clonotype was seen many times. V is TRBV5-1 and J is TRBJ2-1; D unclear. This CDR3 region has 14 residues. The germline CDR1 and CDR2 sequences are SGHRS and YFSETQ. Trimming took 0 bases from V and 4 from J, leaving 8 bases between them. Written as DNA, the CDR3 is TGCGCCAGCAGCTTGGTCAAAAATTACAATGAGCAGTTCTTC. Its translation: CASSLVKNYNEQFF.

This clonotype was counted many times. The V and J genes are TRBV7-2 and TRBJ2-3, with 14 bases identical to TRBD2. The J segment lost 5 bases and the V segment lost 8 bases, leaving 6 bases of the junction unmatched. Germline assignment: CDR1 SGHTA and CDR2 FQGNSA. There are 15 residues in the CDR3. CDR3 in amino acids: CASPGTSGGRDTQYF. Written as DNA, the CDR3 is TGTGCCAGCCCCGGGACTAGCGGGGGAAGAGATACGCAGTATTTT.

At least ten counts were recorded for this clonotype. The V and J genes are TRBV3-1 and TRBJ2-7, with 11 bases that match TRBD2. Germline V gene data show CDR1 as LGHDT and CDR2 as YNNKEL (reference sequence). CDR3 size: 16 residues. V shed 1 base and J 7 bases; nucleotides not matched to a gene: 9. CDR3 nucleotide sequence: TGTGCCAGCAGCCAAGCTACTAGCGGGAGAGGTGAAGAGCAGTACTTC. Its protein is CASSQATSGRGEEQYF.

This clonotype came up many times. CDR3 coding DNA: TGTGCCAGCAGCTGGGGGGTAGGAGCAGAGACCCAGTACTTC. This encodes CASSWGVGAETQYF. The chain uses TRBV3-1 and TRBJ2-5, with D perhaps TRBD2 (6 bases). V was pared by 5 bases and J by 4 bases, with 14 bases between. Germline CDR1 LGHDT, CDR2 YNNKEL (reference sequence). The CDR3 has 14 residues.

In its sample, this clonotype was seen many times. The chain couples TRBV4-3 to TRBJ2-7, with TRBD1 matching over 8 bases. With 0 bases clipped from V and 4 bases from J, the junction kept 8 bases outside the gene matches. CDR3 length: 16 amino acids. The V gene's germline CDR1 is LGHNA and CDR2 YSLEER. CDR3 loop: CASSQDWGTGYYEQYF. CDR3 in DNA: TGCGCCAGCAGCCAAGATTGGGGGACAGGTTATTACGAGCAGTACTTC.

Regarding this clonotype: A much larger clone sits a single nucleotide away, making a read error possible. V and J are TRBV5-1 and TRBJ1-5; D is possibly TRBD1 (6 bases). Germline values: CDR1 SGHRS, CDR2 YFSETQ. The CDR3 is 13 residues long. CDR3 in DNA: TGCGCCAGCAGCTTGCAGGGGAGTCAGCCCCTGAATTTT. Its protein product is CASSLQGSQPLNF.

This clonotype appeared many times. The CDR3 DNA follows: TGTGCCAGCAGCCAGGTTTGGGACTCCTGGGGGGACTATGGCTACACCTTC. Translation gives CASSQVWDSWGDYGYTF. This rearrangement joins TRBV11-2 to TRBJ1-2; tentatively, D is TRBD1 (5 bases). The CDR3 has 17 amino acids. CDR1 SGHAT and CDR2 FQNNGV come from the germline V gene. Trimming left V 5 bases short and J 3 bases short, with 22 bases between.

This clonotype was observed a handful of times. A much larger clone lies a single base off, so this may be a read error. The chain combines TRBV5-1 with TRBJ2-7; TRBD1 agrees at 7 bases. Germline trimming cut 0 bases from V and 7 bases from J; bases unmatched to any gene: 10. Germline V gene data show CDR1 as SGHRS and CDR2 as YFSETQ. The CDR3 spans 15 residues. The CDR3 DNA is TGCGCCAGCAGCTTGGAAACAGGGGTGCCGGAAGAGCAGTACTTC. This translates into CASSLETGVPEEQYF. The full variable domain, in which reference TRBV5-1 and TRBJ2-7 provide the parts outside the CDR3, is KAGVTQTPRYLIKTRGQQVTLSCSPISGHRSVSWYQQTPGQGLQFLFEYFSETQRNKGNFPGRFSGRQFSNSRSEMNVSTLELGDSALYLCASSLETGVPEEQYFGPGTRLTVT.

This clonotype was seen repeatedly, ten times or more. The gene calls are TRBV5-1 and TRBJ2-7; D gene ambiguous. The CDR3 sequence is 15 residues long. Germline V gene data show CDR1 as SGHRS and CDR2 as YFSETQ. Trimming removed 4 bases at V and 1 base at J, with 15 bases between. The CDR3 DNA sequence: TGCGCCAGCAGCCTTTCTGGGAAGGGATCCTACGAGCAGTACTTC. Its translation is CASSLSGKGSYEQYF. The variable domain in full, with the rest retrieved from reference TRBV5-1 and TRBJ2-7, is KAGVTQTPRYLIKTRGQQVTLSCSPISGHRSVSWYQQTPGQGLQFLFEYFSETQRNKGNFPGRFSGRQFSNSRSEMNVSTLELGDSALYLCASSLSGKGSYEQYFGPGTRLTVT.